The clone carrying this T cell receptor (beta chain) was recorded many times. Its antigen is not known. Assembly of TCR beta libraries relied on iRepertoire HTBI primers together with Arm-PCR of CDR3 regions. In TCRdb, the multiplex PCR reads were re-called with MiXCR into one record per CDR3 protein. Seen here are roughly 420,000 distinct CDR3 sequences, 15% observed once, and the top ten hold 22%. Time point defined: newly diagnosed GD, antithyroid drugs for less than 3 months. Extracted PBMC RNA gave rise to the TCR library. The data derive from a study of regulatory T cells in long-lasting Graves disease. Findings and limits, study-wide: Repertoires from persistent disease leaned toward TRBV28, TRBJ1-2 and TRBJ2-5.

The CDR3 consists of 13 residues. CDR1 and CDR2 from the germline V gene are PRHDT and FYEKMQ (reference sequence). V lost 4 bases, J lost 5 bases, and 12 bases lay in between. The chain carries TRBV13 and TRBJ2-7; D remains unclear. The sequence was collected from a female donor with Graves disease. Specimen: peripheral blood mononuclear cells (PBMCs), collected at new diagnosis, from a patient treated with antithyroid drugs. The CDR3 spells CASSSLSADEQYF. The CDR3 region has the DNA TGTGCCAGCAGCTCACTCAGTGCCGACGAGCAGTACTTC.